Listed below are T cell receptor beta chains from one sample, sequenced in a study of shared clonotypes between healthy human individuals. Profiling relied on immunoSEQ multiplex PCR, and the TCRdb table lists in-frame clones only, not all of them. There are around 2,100,000 clones in the sample; about 95% occur only once, and 1.2% lies in the top ten. The material sequenced was naive CD8+ T cells sorted from blood. These receptors were obtained from a young man in good health. Each CDR3 is given with its conserved first and last residue. D genes are given only for firm matches. Not all rows give a size; the values are once, few, many and, for expanded clones, a class.

CDR3: CAIAWGGHEQYF
DNA: TGTGCCATAGCTTGGGGGGGCCACGAGCAGTACTTC
D: -
V: TRBV10-3
J: TRBJ2-7
size: -

CDR3: CASSSPGTSGSNEQFF
DNA: TGTGCCAGCAGCTCACCCGGGACTAGCGGGAGCAATGAGCAGTTCTTC
D: TRBD2
V: TRBV7-9
J: TRBJ2-1
size: -

CDR3: CASSLGTRLQETQYF
DNA: TGTGCCAGCAGCTTAGGTACTAGACTTCAAGAGACCCAGTACTTC
D: -
V: TRBV7-2
J: TRBJ2-5
size: -

CDR3: CASSSGGRCPIYEQYF
DNA: TGTGCCAGCAGTTCCGGCGGGAGATGTCCGATCTACGAGCAGTACTTC
D: TRBD2
V: TRBV27
J: TRBJ2-7
size: -

CDR3: CASSQWGGGSYEQYF
DNA: TGCGCCAGCAGCCAGTGGGGGGGAGGCTCCTACGAGCAGTACTTC
D: TRBD2
V: TRBV4-1
J: TRBJ2-7
size: -

CDR3: CASRPIDRGDIQYF
DNA: TGTGCCAGCAGACCAATCGACAGGGGAGACATTCAGTACTTC
D: TRBD1
V: TRBV27
J: TRBJ2-4
size: once

CDR3: CANPAGPRYEQYF
DNA: TGTGCCAACCCCGCCGGACCTAGATACGAGCAGTACTTC
D: -
V: TRBV21-1
J: TRBJ2-7
size: once

CDR3: CASSSGPNTEAFF
DNA: TGTGCCAGCAGTTCTGGCCCGAACACTGAAGCTTTCTTT
D: -
V: TRBV27
J: TRBJ1-1
size: few

CDR3: CAWSMWGTSYEQYF
DNA: TGTGCCTGGAGTATGTGGGGGACCTCCTACGAGCAGTACTTC
D: -
V: TRBV30
J: TRBJ2-7
size: -

CDR3: CATSRGSPSYEQYF
DNA: TGTGCCACCAGCAGAGGTTCGCCGTCCTACGAGCAGTACTTC
D: -
V: TRBV15
J: TRBJ2-7
size: -

CDR3: CAWSRAYSYEQYF
DNA: TGTGCCTGGAGTAGAGCTTATTCCTACGAGCAGTACTTC
D: -
V: TRBV30
J: TRBJ2-7
size: -

CDR3: CANSGGADGANVLTF
DNA: TGTGCCAACTCGGGGGGCGCGGATGGGGCCAACGTCCTGACTTTC
D: -
V: TRBV10-3
J: TRBJ2-6
size: -

CDR3: CASSQDPASNQPQHF
DNA: TGCGCCAGCAGCCAAGACCCCGCTAGCAATCAGCCCCAGCATTTT
D: -
V: TRBV4-3
J: TRBJ1-5
size: once

CDR3: CASSLGTGRREKLFF
DNA: TGTGCCAGCAGTTTAGGGACAGGGCGGCGGGAAAAACTGTTTTTT
D: TRBD1
V: TRBV27
J: TRBJ1-4
size: -

CDR3: CASSLDLGDGYTF
DNA: TGTGCCAGCAGCTTAGATCTGGGGGATGGCTACACCTTC
D: -
V: TRBV11-2
J: TRBJ1-2
size: few

CDR3: CATSKVFRTGGDEKLFF
DNA: TGTGCCACCAGCAAAGTTTTTAGGACAGGGGGCGATGAAAAACTGTTTTTT
D: TRBD1
V: TRBV15
J: TRBJ1-4
size: -

CDR3: CASSLQGAGNGYTF
DNA: TGTGCCAGCAGTCTACAGGGGGCGGGGAATGGCTACACCTTC
D: TRBD1
V: TRBV28
J: TRBJ1-2
size: -

CDR3: CSAKGVGYTF
DNA: TGCAGTGCTAAAGGGGTAGGCTACACCTTC
D: -
V: TRBV20-1
J: TRBJ1-2
size: -

CDR3: CASSQGLSGSEETQYF
DNA: TGCGCCAGCAGCCAAGGACTGTCTGGTTCGGAAGAGACCCAGTACTTC
D: -
V: TRBV4-1
J: TRBJ2-5
size: -

CDR3: CASSDGWGSFPPNYGYTF
DNA: TGTGCCAGCAGCGACGGTTGGGGATCATTCCCTCCTAACTATGGCTACACCTTC
D: -
V: TRBV9
J: TRBJ1-2
size: -

CDR3: CASSSGTDYEQYF
DNA: TGCGCCAGCAGCTCCGGGACAGACTACGAGCAGTACTTC
D: TRBD1
V: TRBV5-1
J: TRBJ2-7
size: -